Listed here is a single T cell receptor (beta chain). The data originate from a study of cytomegalovirus exposure and HLA in healthy donors. Trimming stripped 6 bases from V and 2 bases from J, with 11 bases between. CDR3 length: 15 amino acids. Per the germline V gene, CDR1 is MNHEY and CDR2 is SMNVEV (reference sequence). With 60 Vbeta and 13 Jbeta primers, the PCR was carried out. Clones were sequenced by immunoSEQ multiplex PCR, and TCRdb holds only the in-frame ones, with some missing. The sample contains tens of thousands of clones, approximately 78% of which appear only once. The TCR comes from a male donor in good health and CMV-seropositive. Sequences were obtained from PBMCs. The chain couples TRBV27 to TRBJ2-6, with D tentatively TRBD2 (5 bases). CDR3 region: CASRNSGTGANVLTF. CDR3 nucleotide sequence: TGTGCCAGCAGGAATTCGGGGACTGGGGCCAACGTCCTGACTTTC.